Below, one TCR beta chain is given with its context. The antigen remains undetermined. This sample also contains other DNA sequences that code for the same CDR3. V lost 5 bases, J lost 3 bases, and 20 bases lay in between. This CDR3 has 16 residues. The germline V gene encodes CDR1 SGHKS and CDR2 YYEKEE (reference sequence). PCR involved 60 Vbeta and 13 Jbeta primers. TCRdb's copy holds only in-frame clones and misses some; the assay was immunoSEQ multiplex PCR. The profile shows about 160,000 clones, over 80% of them singletons. The data are from a study of cytomegalovirus exposure and HLA in healthy donors. Study observations and caveats: Per published reports, the classifier diagnosed cytomegalovirus status with high specificity and sensitivity. Among TCR beta chains, those listed as cytomegalovirus-associated numbered about 160. In an earlier analysis, most TCR beta V segments were productive about 90% or about 30% of the time. With later analysis, a missense DCLRE1C variant became linked to TCR beta V- and J-gene trimming.

V usage is TRBV5-5 and J usage is TRBJ1-2; D call uncertain. This TCR was recovered from a boy aged 2 to 10 in good health and CMV-seronegative. The sequenced sample consisted of PBMCs. The CDR3 DNA sequence: TGTGCCAGCAGATCGGGAAGTTCCACCCCGGACTATGGCTACACCTTC. This gives the protein CASRSGSSTPDYGYTF.